This entry features one T cell receptor beta chain sequence. Its antigen remains unidentified. One entry per CDR3 protein, called by TCRdb with MiXCR from the RT-PCR reads. The data hold 590,000 or so distinct CDR3 sequences, with around 15% observed a single time. This sample is part of a study of response to subunit inactivated influenza vaccine. Whole-study findings and limits: Every seasonal influenza vaccination brings in few new T cells, the authors suggested.

Sample: PBMCs from blood, taken 14 to 15 days before vaccination. The receptor's source is a man in his forties or fifties who received an inactivated influenza vaccine.

In DNA, the CDR3 is TGCGCCAGCAGCCAAGAACCAGGGACCGTCGGTGGCTACACCTTC. Translating it yields CASSQEPGTVGGYTF. V gene TRBV4-1 combines with J gene TRBJ1-2, with D tentatively TRBD1 (5 bases). There are 15 residues in the CDR3. Per the germline V gene, CDR1 is MGHRA and CDR2 is YSYEKL. The germline V and J ends were trimmed by 0 bases and 7 bases, with 15 bases remaining between them.